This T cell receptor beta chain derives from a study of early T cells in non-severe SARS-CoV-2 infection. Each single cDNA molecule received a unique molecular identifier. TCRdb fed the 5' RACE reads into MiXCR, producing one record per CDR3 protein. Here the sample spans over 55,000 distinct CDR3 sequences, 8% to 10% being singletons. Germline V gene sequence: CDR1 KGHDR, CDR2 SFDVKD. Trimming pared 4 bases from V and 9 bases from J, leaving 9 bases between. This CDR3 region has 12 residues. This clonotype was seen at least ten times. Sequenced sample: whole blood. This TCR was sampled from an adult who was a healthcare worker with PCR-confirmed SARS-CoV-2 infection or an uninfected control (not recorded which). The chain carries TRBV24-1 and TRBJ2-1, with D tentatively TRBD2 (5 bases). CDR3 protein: CATSDPTSEQFF. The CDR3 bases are TGTGCCACCAGTGACCCTACTAGTGAGCAGTTCTTC.